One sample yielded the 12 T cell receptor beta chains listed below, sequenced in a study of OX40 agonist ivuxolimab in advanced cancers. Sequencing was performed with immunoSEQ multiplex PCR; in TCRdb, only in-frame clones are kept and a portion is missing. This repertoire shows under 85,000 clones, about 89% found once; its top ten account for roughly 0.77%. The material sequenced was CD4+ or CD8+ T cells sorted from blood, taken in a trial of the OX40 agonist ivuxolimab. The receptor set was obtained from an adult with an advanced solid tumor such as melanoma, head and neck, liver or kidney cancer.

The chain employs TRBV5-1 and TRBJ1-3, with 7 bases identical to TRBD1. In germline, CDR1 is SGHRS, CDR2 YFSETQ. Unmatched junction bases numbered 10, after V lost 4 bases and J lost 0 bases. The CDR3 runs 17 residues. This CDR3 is CASSRDLGTDSGNTIYF. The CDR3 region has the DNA TGCGCCAGCAGCCGCGACTTGGGGACAGACTCTGGAAACACCATATATTTT.

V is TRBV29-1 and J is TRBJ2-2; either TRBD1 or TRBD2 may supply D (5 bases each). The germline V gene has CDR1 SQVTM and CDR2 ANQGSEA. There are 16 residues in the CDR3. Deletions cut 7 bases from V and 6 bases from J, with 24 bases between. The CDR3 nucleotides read TGCAGCGCGACGACCCGGGACCATAGGGCTCCCGGGGAGCTGTTTTTT. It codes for CSATTRDHRAPGELFF.

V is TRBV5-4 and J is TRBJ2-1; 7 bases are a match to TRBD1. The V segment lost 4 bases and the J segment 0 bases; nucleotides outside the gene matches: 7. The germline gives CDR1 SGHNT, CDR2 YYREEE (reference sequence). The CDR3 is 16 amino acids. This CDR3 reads CASSPRTGYSYNEQFF. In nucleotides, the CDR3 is TGTGCCAGCAGCCCCCGGACAGGCTACTCCTACAATGAGCAGTTCTTC.

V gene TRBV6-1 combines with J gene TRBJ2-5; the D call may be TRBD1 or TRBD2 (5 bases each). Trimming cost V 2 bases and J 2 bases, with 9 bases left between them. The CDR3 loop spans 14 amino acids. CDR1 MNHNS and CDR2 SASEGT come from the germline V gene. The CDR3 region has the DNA TGTGCCAGCAGTGAATCGGGGCGTCAAGAGACCCAGTACTTC. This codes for CASSESGRQETQYF.

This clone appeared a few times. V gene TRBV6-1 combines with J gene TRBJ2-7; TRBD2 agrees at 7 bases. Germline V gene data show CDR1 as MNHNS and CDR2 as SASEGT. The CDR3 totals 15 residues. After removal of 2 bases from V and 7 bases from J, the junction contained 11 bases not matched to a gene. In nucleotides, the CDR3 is TGTGCCAGCAGTGAAATGGTAGCGGGCTCCGGGGAGCAGTACTTC. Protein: CASSEMVAGSGEQYF.

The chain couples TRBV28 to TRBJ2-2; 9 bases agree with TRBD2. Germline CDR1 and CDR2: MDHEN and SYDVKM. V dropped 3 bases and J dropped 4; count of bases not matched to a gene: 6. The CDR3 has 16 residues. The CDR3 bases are TGTGCCAGCAGTTTTGGTAGCGGGAGAGGCACCGGGGAGCTGTTTTTT. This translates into CASSFGSGRGTGELFF.

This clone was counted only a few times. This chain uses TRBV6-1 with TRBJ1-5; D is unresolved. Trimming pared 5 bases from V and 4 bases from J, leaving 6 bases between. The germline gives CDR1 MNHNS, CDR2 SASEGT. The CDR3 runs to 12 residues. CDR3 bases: TGTGCCAGCAGTTTCGGGAATCAGCCCCAGCATTTT. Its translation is CASSFGNQPQHF.

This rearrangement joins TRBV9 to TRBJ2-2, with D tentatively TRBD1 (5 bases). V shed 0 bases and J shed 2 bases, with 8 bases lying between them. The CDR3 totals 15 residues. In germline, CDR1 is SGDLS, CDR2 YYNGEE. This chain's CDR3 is CASSVDRTNTGELFF. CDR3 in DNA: TGTGCCAGCAGCGTAGACAGGACAAACACCGGGGAGCTGTTTTTT.

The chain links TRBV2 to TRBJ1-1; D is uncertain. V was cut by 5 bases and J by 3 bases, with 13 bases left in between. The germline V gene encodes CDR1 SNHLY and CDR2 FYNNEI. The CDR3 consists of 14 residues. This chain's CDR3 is CASSPRREDTEAFF. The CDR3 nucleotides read TGTGCCAGCAGTCCGCGACGGGAGGACACTGAAGCTTTCTTT. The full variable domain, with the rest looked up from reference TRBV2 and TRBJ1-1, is EPEVTQTPSHQVTQMGQEVILRCVPISNHLYFYWYRQILGQKVEFLVSFYNNEISEKSEIFDDQFSVERPDGSNFTLKIRSTKLEDSAMYFCASSPRREDTEAFFGQGTRLTVV.

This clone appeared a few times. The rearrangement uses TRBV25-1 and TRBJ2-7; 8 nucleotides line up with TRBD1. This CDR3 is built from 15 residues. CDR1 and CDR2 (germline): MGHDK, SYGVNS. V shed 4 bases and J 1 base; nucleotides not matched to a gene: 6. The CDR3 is CASSGSGTGSYEQYF. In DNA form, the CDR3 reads TGTGCCAGCAGTGGTTCCGGGACAGGATCCTACGAGCAGTACTTC.

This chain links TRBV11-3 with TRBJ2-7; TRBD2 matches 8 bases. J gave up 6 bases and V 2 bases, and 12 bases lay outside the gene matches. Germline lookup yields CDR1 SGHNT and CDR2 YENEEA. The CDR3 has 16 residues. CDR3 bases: TGTGCCAGCAGCTTAATGATTAGCGGGAACCCAGCCGAGCAGTACTTC. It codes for CASSLMISGNPAEQYF.

The CDR3 region has the DNA TGTGCCAGCAGCAGTACCCAAGAGACCCAGTACTTC. Protein product: CASSSTQETQYF. The chain is built from TRBV6-6 and TRBJ2-5; D gene uncertain. The CDR3 contains 12 residues. Germline assignment: CDR1 MNHNY and CDR2 SVGAGI (reference sequence). Trimming removed 6 bases from V and 1 base from J, with 6 bases in between.